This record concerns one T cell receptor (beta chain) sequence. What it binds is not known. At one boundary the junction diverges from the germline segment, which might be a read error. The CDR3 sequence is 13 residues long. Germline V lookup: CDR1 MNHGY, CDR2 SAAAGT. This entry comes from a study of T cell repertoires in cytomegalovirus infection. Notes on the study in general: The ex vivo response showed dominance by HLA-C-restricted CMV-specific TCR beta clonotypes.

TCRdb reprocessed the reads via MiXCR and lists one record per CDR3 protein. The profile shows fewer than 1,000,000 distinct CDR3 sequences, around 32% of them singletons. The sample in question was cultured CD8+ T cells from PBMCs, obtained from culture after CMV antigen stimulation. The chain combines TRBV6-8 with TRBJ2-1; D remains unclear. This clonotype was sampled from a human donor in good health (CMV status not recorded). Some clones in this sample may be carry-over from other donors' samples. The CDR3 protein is CVSSNGLYNEQFF. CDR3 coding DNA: TGTGTCAGCAGTAACGGTCTTTACAATGAGCAGTTCTTC.